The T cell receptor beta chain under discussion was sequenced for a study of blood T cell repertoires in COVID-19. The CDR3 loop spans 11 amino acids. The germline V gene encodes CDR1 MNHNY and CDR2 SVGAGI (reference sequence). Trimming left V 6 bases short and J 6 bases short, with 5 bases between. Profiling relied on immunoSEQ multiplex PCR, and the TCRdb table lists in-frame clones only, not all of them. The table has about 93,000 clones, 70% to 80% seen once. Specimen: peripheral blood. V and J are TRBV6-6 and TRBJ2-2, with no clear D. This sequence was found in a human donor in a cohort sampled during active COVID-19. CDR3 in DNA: TGTGCCAGCAGCCAATCCGGGGAGCTGTTTTTT. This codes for CASSQSGELFF.